The clone carrying this T cell receptor (beta chain) was found a few times. The antigen is undetermined. It was with 60 Vbeta and 13 Jbeta primers that the PCR ran. Profiling relied on immunoSEQ multiplex PCR, and the TCRdb table lists in-frame clones only, not all of them. The sample has hundreds of thousands of clones, about three quarters seen once. Germline CDR1 is SQVTM and CDR2 is ANQGSEA. The CDR3 runs 14 residues. With 5 bases removed from V and 0 bases from J, the gap between germline ends came to 11 bases. The sample comes from a study of cytomegalovirus exposure and HLA in healthy donors. Findings of the study overall: The later analysis indicated that the majority of CMV-associated TCR beta chains appeared HLA-restricted.

This TCR came from a woman aged 60-75 years in good health and CMV-seropositive. The gene calls are TRBV29-1 and TRBJ1-3; tentatively, D is TRBD1 (5 bases). Material for sequencing was PBMCs. CDR3 region: CSVSETVSGNTIYF. CDR3 bases: TGCAGCGTTTCGGAGACAGTCTCTGGAAACACCATATATTTT.